This T cell receptor (beta chain) appears in the sequencing data of a study of blood T cell repertoires in COVID-19. TCRdb's table, derived via immunoSEQ multiplex PCR, lists solely in-frame clones and lacks some. This sample has 84,000 or so clones, with over 80% found just once. This sequence originates from an elderly man with active or convalescent COVID-19. Sequencing was performed on peripheral blood.

The CDR3 loop reads CASSTRGSGPHLSYNEQFF. The CDR3 DNA reads TGTGCCAGTAGTACGCGGGGGTCCGGGCCACACCTATCTTACAATGAGCAGTTCTTC. J is TRBJ2-1 and V is TRBV19, with 7 bases matching TRBD2. The J segment lost 4 bases and the V segment lost 4 bases, leaving 19 bases of the junction unmatched. CDR3 length: 19 residues. CDR1 and CDR2 from the germline V gene are LNHDA and SQIVND (reference sequence).